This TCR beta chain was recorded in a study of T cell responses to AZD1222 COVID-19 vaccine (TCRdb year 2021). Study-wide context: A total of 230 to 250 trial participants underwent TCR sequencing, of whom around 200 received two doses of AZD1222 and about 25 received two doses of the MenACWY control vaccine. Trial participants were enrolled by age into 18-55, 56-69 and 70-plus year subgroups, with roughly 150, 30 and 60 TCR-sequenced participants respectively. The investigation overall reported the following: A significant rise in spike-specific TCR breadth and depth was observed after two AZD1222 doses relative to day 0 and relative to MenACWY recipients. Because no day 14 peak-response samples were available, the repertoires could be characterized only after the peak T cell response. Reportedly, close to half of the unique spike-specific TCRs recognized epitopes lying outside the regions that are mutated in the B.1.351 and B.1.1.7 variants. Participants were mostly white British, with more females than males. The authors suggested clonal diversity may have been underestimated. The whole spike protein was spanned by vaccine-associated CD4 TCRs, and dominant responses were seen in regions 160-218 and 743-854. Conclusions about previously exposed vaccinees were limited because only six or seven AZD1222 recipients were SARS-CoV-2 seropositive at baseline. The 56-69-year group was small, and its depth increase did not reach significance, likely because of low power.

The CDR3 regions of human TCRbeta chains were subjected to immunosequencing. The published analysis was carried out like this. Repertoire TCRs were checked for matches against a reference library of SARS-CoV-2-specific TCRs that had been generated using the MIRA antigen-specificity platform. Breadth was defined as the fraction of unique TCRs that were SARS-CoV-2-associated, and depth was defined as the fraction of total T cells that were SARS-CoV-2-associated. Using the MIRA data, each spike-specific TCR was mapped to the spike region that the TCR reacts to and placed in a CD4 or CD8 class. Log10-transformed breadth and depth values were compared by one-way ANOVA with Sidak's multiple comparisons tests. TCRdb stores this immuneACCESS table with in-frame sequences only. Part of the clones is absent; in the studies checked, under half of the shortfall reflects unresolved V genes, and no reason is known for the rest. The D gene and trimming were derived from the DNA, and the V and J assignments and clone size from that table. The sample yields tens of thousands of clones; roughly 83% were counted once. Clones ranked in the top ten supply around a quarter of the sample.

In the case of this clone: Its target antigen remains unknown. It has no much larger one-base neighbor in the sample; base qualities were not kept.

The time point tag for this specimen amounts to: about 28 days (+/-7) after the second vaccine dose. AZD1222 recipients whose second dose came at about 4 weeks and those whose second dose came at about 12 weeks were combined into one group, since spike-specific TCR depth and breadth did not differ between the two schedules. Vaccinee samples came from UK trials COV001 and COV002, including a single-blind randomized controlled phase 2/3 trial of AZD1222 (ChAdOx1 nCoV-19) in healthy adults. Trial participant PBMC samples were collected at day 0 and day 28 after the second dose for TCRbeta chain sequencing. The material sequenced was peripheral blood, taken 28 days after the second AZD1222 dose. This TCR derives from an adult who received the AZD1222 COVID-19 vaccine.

The nucleotide sequence reads TGTGCCAGCTCACAAGGACAGGGTCTCGAGCAGTACTTC. It translates as CASSQGQGLEQYF. The chain joins TRBV18 to TRBJ2-7; 8 bases in the middle match TRBD1. Looking up the germline V gene yields CDR1 KGHSH and CDR2 LQKENI. Spanning cysteine to phenylalanine, the CDR3 consists of 13 amino acids. Just the 39-base CDR3 DNA is kept, in frame starting at base 1. From V the trimming removes 4 bases and from J it removes 6 bases, while the gene matches leave 5 bases of the junction unaccounted for.